This entry lists 10 T cell receptor beta chains sequenced from one sample in a study of cytomegalovirus exposure and HLA in healthy donors (dated by TCRdb to the late 2010s). Receptor amplification or capture employed the immunoSEQ multiplex PCR assay. Sourced from immuneACCESS, this table was stored by TCRdb with only in-frame sequences that have V and J called. A share of the clones is absent; for the studies checked, an unresolved V gene accounts for under half, and the remainder has no known explanation. The sample includes 150,000 to 200,000 clones, with about 90% observed a single time. The ten biggest clones cover approximately 2.9% of the sample. The sample comprised PBMCs. The receptor source for this set is a young woman in good health and CMV-seropositive.

The gene calls are TRBV5-6 and TRBJ2-7, with TRBD2 identical over 12 bases. J was trimmed by 3 bases and V by 0 bases; bases with no gene match: 7. The CDR3 contains 17 residues. From germline, CDR1 is SGHDT and CDR2 YYEEEE. The CDR3 coding sequence is TGTGCCAGCAGCTTGGGACTAGCGGGAGAAGGGAACTACGAGCAGTACTTC. Translating gives CASSLGLAGEGNYEQYF.

CDR3 nucleotide sequence: TGTGCCAGCAGGGACAGGGGCCTACGGGCCCCTTTCTTT. This translates into CASRDRGLRAPFF. The V gene is TRBV6-4, the J gene TRBJ1-1, with 9 bases fitting TRBD1. Trimming removed 6 bases from V and 12 bases from J; junction bases left unmatched: 11. The CDR3 covers 13 residues. The germline V gene has CDR1 MRHNA and CDR2 SNTAGT.

The chain carries TRBV14 and TRBJ2-1; the match to TRBD2 covers 7 bases. CDR1 and CDR2 from the germline V gene are SGHDN and FVKESK. CDR3 size: 14 residues. Germline trimming cut 4 bases from V and 2 bases from J; bases unmatched to any gene: 2. This CDR3 is CASSRGLAYNEQFF. The CDR3 nucleotides read TGTGCCAGCAGCCGCGGACTAGCCTACAATGAGCAGTTCTTC.

This sequence joins TRBV6-5 and TRBJ2-1; TRBD2 matches at 8 bases. CDR3 size: 15 residues. The V segment lost 7 bases and the J segment 9 bases; nucleotides outside the gene matches: 14. The germline V gene has CDR1 MNHEY and CDR2 SVGAGI. The CDR3 nucleotides are TGTGCCAGCAATCTAGTAGTAGCGGGGACCGGTGAGCAGTTCTTC. Residues: CASNLVVAGTGEQFF.

The chain has TRBV19 and TRBJ1-1; the D is unclear. The V and J ends lost 4 bases and 2 bases respectively, with 11 bases between them. The CDR3 consists of 14 residues. Germline CDR1 reads LNHDA; CDR2 reads SQIVND (reference sequence). In nucleotides, the CDR3 is TGTGCCAGTAGTAGGCGGGGTTTCAACACTGAAGCTTTCTTT. It is translated as CASSRRGFNTEAFF.

The chain joins TRBV10-3 to TRBJ2-1; 12 positions agree with TRBD2. Germline V gene sequence: CDR1 ENHRY, CDR2 SYGVKD. V lost 4 bases and J lost 6; bases outside the gene matches: 7. The CDR3 extends over 16 amino acids. CDR3 residues: CAISGTSGVVPNEQFF. CDR3 nucleotide sequence: TGTGCCATCAGTGGGACTAGCGGGGTAGTACCCAATGAGCAGTTCTTC.

The chain couples TRBV29-1 to TRBJ2-7; no firm D call. Trimming removed 4 bases at V and 0 bases at J, with 7 bases between. The CDR3 consists of 12 residues. The germline V gene encodes CDR1 SQVTM and CDR2 ANQGSEA. The CDR3 here is CSVVVFSYEQYF. The CDR3 bases are TGCAGCGTTGTAGTTTTCTCCTACGAGCAGTACTTC.

V gene TRBV7-9 combines with J gene TRBJ2-7, with D perhaps matching TRBD1 (6 bases). The length of the CDR3 is 13 residues. With 5 bases removed from V and 7 bases from J, the gap between germline ends came to 15 bases. Germline CDR1 is SEHNR and CDR2 is FQNEAQ (reference sequence). The CDR3 DNA is TGTGCCAGCAGCAAAGGGGGTGCCGGAGAGCAGTACTTC. Protein product: CASSKGGAGEQYF.

The rearrangement links TRBV4-2 to TRBJ1-2; no definite D call. This CDR3 region has 16 residues. Germline lookup yields CDR1 LGHNA and CDR2 YNFKEQ. Trimming shortened V by 0 bases and J by 1 base, and 12 bases separated the two germline ends. CDR3 DNA: TGTGCCAGCAGCCAAGATCTGAGTTTTTTTAACTATGGCTACACCTTC. Residues: CASSQDLSFFNYGYTF.

This clone was observed a handful of times. The rearrangement uses TRBV5-1 and TRBJ2-7; no firm D call. CDR1 is SGHRS and CDR2 is YFSETQ in the germline V gene. V was pared by 0 bases and J by 6 bases, with 7 bases between. The CDR3 length is 12 residues. CDR3 nucleotides: TGCGCCAGCAGCTTGGTTCGGTCCGAGCAGTACTTC. Amino acids: CASSLVRSEQYF. Full variable domain (outside the CDR3, taken from reference TRBV5-1 and TRBJ2-7): KAGVTQTPRYLIKTRGQQVTLSCSPISGHRSVSWYQQTPGQGLQFLFEYFSETQRNKGNFPGRFSGRQFSNSRSEMNVSTLELGDSALYLCASSLVRSEQYFGPGTRLTVT.